Presented here are 31 T cell receptor beta chains from one specimen sequenced in a study of blood T cell repertoires in COVID-19. The repertoire was sequenced with immunoSEQ multiplex PCR; TCRdb's copy has only in-frame clones and lacks some. The sample consists of hundreds of thousands of clones, 89% of them appearing once. Sequencing was done on a sample of PBMCs or T cells enriched from blood (not recorded which). These receptors all come from a woman between 40 and 55 years old who had recovered from COVID-19.

The V gene is TRBV19, the J gene TRBJ2-2; 7 bases match TRBD1. The CDR3 has 14 residues. Per germline, CDR1 LNHDA and CDR2 SQIVND (reference sequence). After removal of 8 bases from V and 3 bases from J, the junction contained 6 bases not matched to a gene. CDR3 bases: TGTGCCAGTTACAGGGGCGGTGACACCGGGGAGCTGTTTTTT. The encoded protein is CASYRGGDTGELFF.

This rearrangement joins TRBV9 to TRBJ2-3, with 13 bases that match TRBD2. The CDR3 is 13 amino acids. From germline, CDR1 is SGDLS and CDR2 YYNGEE. V lost 4 bases and J lost 11; bases outside the gene matches: 4. The CDR3, as DNA: TGTGCCAGCAGCCCCGGGACTAGCGGGGAGCAGTATTTT. Amino acid sequence: CASSPGTSGEQYF.

This clone has just a few counts. J is TRBJ2-2 and V is TRBV24-1, with D possibly being TRBD1 (6 bases). Germline V gene sequence: CDR1 KGHDR, CDR2 SFDVKD. Trimming took 10 bases from V and 1 from J, leaving 15 bases between them. The CDR3 has 15 residues. CDR3 sequence: CATGVARGNTGELFF. The CDR3 DNA is TGTGCCACTGGGGTGGCCAGGGGGAACACCGGGGAGCTGTTTTTT.

As DNA, the CDR3 is TGTGCCAGTACTGGCTCTTGGACAACCGGGGAGCTGTTTTTT. The encoded protein is CASTGSWTTGELFF. This rearrangement joins TRBV19 to TRBJ2-2, with D maybe TRBD1 (5 bases). This CDR3 is built from 14 residues. The germline V and J ends were trimmed by 7 bases and 5 bases, with 14 bases remaining between them. Germline V gene data show CDR1 as LNHDA and CDR2 as SQIVND (reference sequence).

The chain combines TRBV27 with TRBJ2-2, with D possibly TRBD2 on 5 matching bases. Looked up from germline, CDR1 is MNHEY and CDR2 is SMNVEV (reference sequence). V was pared by 2 bases and J by 2 bases, with 9 bases between. The CDR3 is 15 residues long. The CDR3 region is CASSLGGSNTGELFF. The CDR3 DNA reads TGTGCCAGCAGTTTAGGAGGCAGTAACACCGGGGAGCTGTTTTTT.

This clone came up once. This CDR3 reads CAITLSGNTGELFF. The CDR3 coding sequence is TGTGCCATCACCCTTAGCGGGAACACCGGGGAGCTGTTTTTT. The chain recombines TRBV10-3 with TRBJ2-2, with D tentatively TRBD2 (6 bases). V lost 7 bases and J lost 1, with 10 bases in between. The CDR3 has 14 residues. The germline CDR1 and CDR2 sequences are ENHRY and SYGVKD.

This clone was seen a few times. The chain links TRBV7-2 to TRBJ1-2, with a possible D match to TRBD1 (5 bases). CDR1 and CDR2 (germline): SGHTA, FQGNSA. The CDR3 covers 13 residues. The V end lost 4 bases, the J end lost 9 bases, and 15 bases lay between the germline ends. This CDR3 reads CASSSPRDFSYTF. The DNA of the CDR3 is TGTGCCAGCAGCTCCCCCCGGGACTTTAGCTACACCTTC.

The J gene is TRBJ2-3, the V gene TRBV29-1; D gene uncertain. The CDR3 loop spans 16 amino acids. The germline V and J ends were trimmed by 4 bases and 1 base, with 18 bases remaining between them. The germline V gene encodes CDR1 SQVTM and CDR2 ANQGSEA. CDR3 DNA sequence: TGCAGCGTTGTAGTCATTTCGATGAGAGGCACAGATACGCAGTATTTT. Its protein is CSVVVISMRGTDTQYF.

This clone was detected once. The chain joins TRBV25-1 to TRBJ1-2; 9 nucleotides match TRBD1. This CDR3 is 13 amino acids long. V gave up 4 bases and J gave up 6 bases; unmatched junction bases: 3. The germline V gene encodes CDR1 MGHDK and CDR2 SYGVNS. The CDR3 nucleotides are TGTGCCAGCAGTGCCTGGACAGGGGATGGCTACACCTTC. Protein: CASSAWTGDGYTF.

The CDR3 region is CASSQAHQAGAFF. The CDR3, as DNA: TGTGCCAGCAGCCAAGCCCACCAGGCGGGAGCTTTCTTT. The genes are TRBV3-1 (or the pseudogene TRBV3-2) and TRBJ1-1, with no clear D. Per germline, CDR1 LGHDT and CDR2 YNNKEL (reference sequence). V was pared by 1 base and J by 10 bases, with 13 bases between. This CDR3 is built from 13 residues.

DNA for the CDR3: TGTGCCAGCAGCCCTGCCCGACAGGGGGCAGTGGATGAGCAGTTCTTC. Translation: CASSPARQGAVDEQFF. The V gene is TRBV7-3, the J gene TRBJ2-1; 10 nucleotides agree with TRBD1. Germline V gene sequence: CDR1 SGHTA, CDR2 FQGTGA. V dropped 5 bases and J dropped 8; count of bases not matched to a gene: 12. This CDR3 is built from 16 residues.

This sequence joins TRBV9 and TRBJ1-5; TRBD1 might be the D (5 bases). CDR3 size: 15 residues. From germline, CDR1 is SGDLS and CDR2 YYNGEE. V was clipped by 2 bases and J by 3 bases, with 12 bases between them. This CDR3 reads CASSVDGGNNQPQHF. DNA for the CDR3: TGTGCCAGCAGCGTCGACGGGGGTAACAATCAGCCCCAGCATTTT.

The rearrangement uses TRBV7-6 and TRBJ1-1; unclear D gene. CDR3 length: 15 amino acids. Trimming took off 0 bases at V and 5 bases at J, with 13 bases between the two ends. The germline V gene encodes CDR1 SGHVS and CDR2 FNYEAQ. Written as DNA, the CDR3 is TGTGCCAGCAGCTTAGCGCAGAACAGAAGAACTGAAGCTTTCTTT. This gives the protein CASSLAQNRRTEAFF.

The chain uses TRBV7-9 and TRBJ1-1; TRBD1 agrees at 7 bases. CDR1 and CDR2 (germline): SEHNR, FQNEAQ (reference sequence). Losses at the gene ends were 5 bases for V and 5 bases for J; bases not matched to a gene: 11. The CDR3 has 15 amino acids. Here the CDR3 DNA reads TGTGCCAGCAGCACCCCTGGTACAGGGGTTACTGAAGCTTTCTTT. Protein: CASSTPGTGVTEAFF.

The chain couples TRBV24-1 to TRBJ2-3; D is undetermined. Germline-derived CDR1 and CDR2 are KGHDR and SFDVKD. The CDR3 is 14 amino acids. V lost 3 bases to trimming and J lost 3 bases, with 9 bases between them. CDR3 DNA sequence: TGTGCCACCAGTGATCCGACGCGGACAGATACGCAGTATTTT. Amino acids: CATSDPTRTDTQYF.

The chain is built from TRBV2 and TRBJ1-5, with D hard to call. The germline V gene encodes CDR1 SNHLY and CDR2 FYNNEI. V gave up 7 bases and J gave up 6 bases, with 16 bases separating them. The CDR3 totals 14 residues. The CDR3 region is CASNPSEGSQPQHF. CDR3 nucleotides: TGTGCCAGCAATCCAAGTGAGGGAAGTCAGCCCCAGCATTTT.

The chain has TRBV30 and TRBJ1-3; 7 nucleotides align to TRBD1. V was clipped by 2 bases and J by 3 bases; unmatched bases: 10. Germline values: CDR1 GTSNPN, CDR2 SVGIG (reference sequence). The CDR3 runs 16 residues. CDR3 residues: CAWSNRQGFGGNTIYF. In DNA, the CDR3 is TGTGCCTGGAGTAACCGACAGGGATTCGGTGGAAACACCATATATTTT.

DNA for the CDR3: TGTGCCAGCAGCTTAGTGGGCTCCGGGAAGAGCTCCTACAATGAGCAGTTCTTC. Translating it yields CASSLVGSGKSSYNEQFF. The gene calls are TRBV7-8 and TRBJ2-1, with D possibly TRBD2 on 5 matching bases. The CDR3 loop spans 18 amino acids. Germline V CDR1 and CDR2: SGHVS, FQNEAQ. V lost 1 base and J 0 bases, leaving 16 bases between the germline ends.

The chain couples TRBV9 to TRBJ1-3, with 7 positions matching TRBD1. Per germline, CDR1 SGDLS and CDR2 YYNGEE. The CDR3 is 18 residues long. V shed 0 bases, J shed 0 bases, and the junction held 9 bases outside the gene matches. In nucleotides, the CDR3 is TGTGCCAGCAGCGTAGCCGAGACAGGGACCCTCTCTGGAAACACCATATATTTT. It translates to CASSVAETGTLSGNTIYF.

The chain uses TRBV6-2 or TRBV6-3 and TRBJ2-7; D not resolved. Germline CDR1 reads MNHEY; CDR2 reads SVGEGT. The V end was cut by 6 bases, the J end by 3 bases, with 15 bases between. The CDR3 covers 14 residues. CDR3 in DNA: TGTGCCAGCAGCCCCCCTCCGTTGTACTACGAGCAGTACTTC. Residues: CASSPPPLYYEQYF.

The V gene is TRBV24-1, the J gene TRBJ1-2; unclear D gene. The germline V and J ends were trimmed by 4 bases and 8 bases, with 16 bases remaining between them. The CDR3 runs 14 residues. Germline V lookup: CDR1 KGHDR, CDR2 SFDVKD. The CDR3 sequence is CATSEPKPPWGYTF. DNA of the CDR3: TGTGCCACCAGTGAGCCAAAGCCTCCGTGGGGCTACACCTTC.

This clone was detected only once. The chain uses TRBV19 and TRBJ1-5; 9 bases are shared with TRBD1. Germline V gene data show CDR1 as LNHDA and CDR2 as SQIVND (reference sequence). The trim removed 5 bases at V and 1 base at J, leaving 6 bases unmatched. The CDR3 has 16 residues. CDR3 nucleotide sequence: TGTGCCAGTAGTTTAACAGGGGGCGGGAGCAATCAGCCCCAGCATTTT. Its protein product is CASSLTGGGSNQPQHF.

V gene TRBV4-3 combines with J gene TRBJ2-3; D not resolved. In germline, CDR1 is LGHNA, CDR2 YSLEER. V was shortened by 5 bases and J by 4 bases, with 10 bases between the two germline ends. The CDR3 contains 13 residues. The CDR3 coding sequence is TGCGCCAGCAGCTCCAGTGGAGCAGATACGCAGTATTTT. This translates into CASSSSGADTQYF.

This sequence joins TRBV4-3 and TRBJ1-1, with 7 bases fitting TRBD1. With V trimmed by 4 bases and J by 4 bases, 6 bases remained unmatched. This CDR3 is built from 14 residues. Germline V lookup: CDR1 LGHNA, CDR2 YSLEER. Here the CDR3 DNA reads TGCGCCAGCAGCCTAGTGGACAGGATCACTGAAGCTTTCTTT. Its protein is CASSLVDRITEAFF.

The J gene is TRBJ1-1, the V gene TRBV18, with D perhaps matching TRBD1 (6 bases). CDR1 and CDR2 from the germline V gene are KGHSH and LQKENI. The CDR3 covers 14 residues. V lost 2 bases and J 0 bases, leaving 7 bases between the germline ends. The CDR3 sequence: CASSPWGLNTEAFF. CDR3 DNA: TGTGCCAGCTCACCATGGGGGCTGAACACTGAAGCTTTCTTT.

V and J are TRBV5-1 and TRBJ1-4; D call uncertain. This CDR3 has 14 amino acids. Germline values: CDR1 SGHRS, CDR2 YFSETQ. The V gene lost 1 base and the J gene lost 5 bases, with 9 bases spanning the gap. The DNA for the CDR3 is TGCGCCAGCAGCTTGCGGGATTGGAATGAAAAACTGTTTTTT. It specifies CASSLRDWNEKLFF.

This clone was seen just once. The chain has TRBV4-1 and TRBJ2-7; 10 bases are a match to TRBD2. Unmatched junction bases numbered 2, after V lost 1 base and J lost 2 bases. This CDR3 spans 15 amino acids. Germline V lookup: CDR1 MGHRA, CDR2 YSYEKL. The CDR3 spells CASSQGTSGTYEQYF. The CDR3 region has the DNA TGCGCCAGCAGCCAAGGGACTAGCGGCACCTACGAGCAGTACTTC.

V and J are TRBV18 and TRBJ2-7; weak D call: TRBD1 (6 bases). Germline V lookup: CDR1 KGHSH, CDR2 LQKENI. V gave up 3 bases and J gave up 6 bases, with 12 bases separating them. CDR3 size: 13 residues. CDR3 sequence reads: CASSPGASGEQYF. CDR3 DNA sequence: TGTGCCAGCTCACCGGGGGCGTCTGGCGAGCAGTACTTC.

This sequence joins TRBV27 and TRBJ2-1; tentatively, D is TRBD2 (6 bases). Germline V gene sequence: CDR1 MNHEY, CDR2 SMNVEV (reference sequence). V was shortened by 2 bases and J by 4 bases, with 12 bases between the two germline ends. This CDR3 is built from 15 residues. The CDR3 here is CASSLEGLAYNEQFF. Written as DNA, the CDR3 is TGTGCCAGCAGTTTAGAAGGGCTAGCGTACAATGAGCAGTTCTTC.

This clone was recorded only once. The V call is TRBV9, the J call TRBJ2-3; the D is unclear. Germline loops: CDR1 SGDLS, CDR2 YYNGEE. CDR3 size: 14 residues. V was pared by 4 bases and J by 2 bases, with 11 bases between. The CDR3 loop is CASSPRGYTDTQYF. The CDR3 nucleotides read TGTGCCAGCAGCCCCCGAGGCTACACAGATACGCAGTATTTT.

The genes are TRBV4-3 and TRBJ2-1; 9 bases align to TRBD2. The ends lost 1 base at V and 5 bases at J; junction bases unmatched: 6. The CDR3 is 16 residues long. CDR1 LGHNA and CDR2 YSLEER come from the germline V gene. CDR3 sequence (DNA): TGCGCCAGCAGCCAAGGGGCGGGGGGGCTGAACAATGAGCAGTTCTTC. It is translated as CASSQGAGGLNNEQFF.